This T cell receptor (beta chain) appears in the sequencing data of a study of T cells in Graves' hyperthyroidism and ophthalmopathy. Trimming at V came to 2 bases and at J to 5 bases, leaving 3 bases not matched to a gene. The V gene's germline CDR1 is SGHDT and CDR2 YYEEEE. This CDR3 spans 14 amino acids. Amplified TCR beta CDR3 regions derived from RNA transcripts. HTBI primers were used for first-round RT-PCR of the TCR CDR3. Using its own MiXCR run on the multiplex PCR reads, TCRdb lists one record per CDR3 protein. This sample has around 200,000 distinct CDR3 sequences; approximately 20% occur once, and the top ten carry around 43%.

The sequence came from a man aged 35-49 years with Graves' hyperthyroidism. The sample taken for sequencing was blood. The V and J genes are TRBV5-6 and TRBJ2-5; 10 bases fit TRBD1. The CDR3 here is CASSFGTGEETQYF. The CDR3 DNA is TGTGCCAGCAGCTTCGGGACAGGGGAGGAGACCCAGTACTTC.